A few counts support the clone carrying this T cell receptor beta chain. Unique molecular identifiers tagged the TCRbeta library. TCRdb redid the calling of the PCR reads with MiXCR, one entry per CDR3 protein. The sample records about 540,000 distinct CDR3 sequences, about a quarter being singletons. This entry comes from a study of T-cell reconstitution after alpha-beta-depleted transplantation in children. The V gene lost 4 bases and the J gene lost 4 bases, with 17 bases spanning the gap. Germline V gene data show CDR1 as SGHRS and CDR2 as YFSETQ. The CDR3 sequence is 15 residues long. The sample was PBMCs, taken before TCRalphabeta/CD19-depleted stem cell transplant. The rearrangement links TRBV5-1 to TRBJ1-1, with TRBD1 as a possible D gene (5 bases). The sequence was obtained from a boy in the first two years of life with Wiskott-Aldrich syndrome, due to receive a stem cell transplant. CDR3 DNA: TGCGCCAGCAGCCCCCGGGACTCCGCGTTCACTGAAGCTTTCTTT. Its protein product is CASSPRDSAFTEAFF.